Described below is a single T cell receptor (beta chain) sequence and its context. No cognate antigen has been identified for it. Per-base qualities were not stored, and no clone one base away is much larger. This specimen comes from a study of stem cell transplantation in POMP-related autoinflammatory disease (dated by TCRdb to about 2021). Study-wide context: The study hypothesized that defective thymoproteasomes impair MHC class I-dependent CD8+ T-cell differentiation and positive selection, skewing the TRB repertoire. Before transplant, patients showed CD4+ naive T-cell skewing, low CD8+ T-cell proportions, and reduced T-cell cytokine secretion. High-throughput TRB sequencing assessed how POMP deficiency affects T-cell receptor beta repertoire diversity and CDR3 characteristics. The full study reports these points: The number of unique TRB V-J gene pairings was restricted in PRAID patients. In PRAID patients, the trend toward increased clonality and lower diversity reached statistical significance only for regulatory T cells. A trend toward lower TRB diversity and higher clonality was observed in PRAID patients across all analyzed T-cell subsets.

Reading the germline V gene gives CDR1 SGHAT and CDR2 FQNNGV. Clipping removes 5 bases from V and 5 bases from J, with 7 as the unmatched junction base count. From cysteine to phenylalanine, the CDR3 is 15 amino acids long. Of the read, only the CDR3 DNA is kept; its 45 bases are in frame from base 1. Receptor libraries were prepared by the immunoSEQ multiplex PCR assay. In the authors' own workflow: Shannon entropy, which takes clonal size distribution into account, was used to quantify repertoire diversity. The Gini-Simpson index (Simpson_1-D) was used to measure inequality of clonotype distribution. The table comes from immuneACCESS by way of TCRdb, which keeps in-frame sequences with V and J called. Part of the clones is missing from these tables; in studies checked, under half for an unresolved V gene and the rest for unknown reasons. That table furnishes V, J and clone size, whereas the DNA furnished D and trimming. The sample data list 33,000 or so clones, and almost 90% of these were observed just once. The ten biggest clones cover 0.72% of the sample.

The meaning of the sample's time point label: before hematopoietic stem cell transplant. PRAID featured prominent immunodeficiency alongside autoinflammation. Before TRB sequencing, the T-cell subsets, namely conventional T cells, CD8+ T cells, regulatory T cells, and T follicular helper cells, were sorted. The sequence is built from TRBV11-2 and TRBJ2-5, and TRBD1 matches 11 of the central bases. Sequenced material: CD4+ T cells from PBMCs, taken before stem cell transplantation. The receptor was derived from a human donor with POMP-related autoinflammation and immune dysregulation (PRAID). At the DNA level, the sequence is TGTGCCAGCAGCCCAGGACAGGGGGCTGTCGAGACCCAGTACTTC. This translates into CASSPGQGAVETQYF.